This T cell receptor beta chain was retrieved from a study of cytomegalovirus exposure and HLA in healthy donors. Study-level findings and limits: In most subjects, TCR beta sequences reportedly gave accurate predictions of HLA-A and HLA-B alleles. Donors were assumed by presence/absence analyses to have roughly uniform sequencing depth.

Germline V CDR1 and CDR2: SGHNT, YYREEE (reference sequence). This CDR3 region has 17 residues. Regarding this clone: Its antigen is unidentified. Mismatch with germline at one junction end may stem from a read error.

13 Jbeta primers and 60 Vbeta primers were used for the PCR. Clones were sequenced by immunoSEQ multiplex PCR, and TCRdb holds only the in-frame ones, with some missing. The profile shows just under 95,000 clones, roughly 77% of them singletons. The sequence came from a human donor in good health. Material for sequencing was PBMCs. The gene calls are TRBV5-4 and TRBJ2-2; 9 bases align to TRBD1. The CDR3 region is CASGLIGIGQGRGELFF. The CDR3 DNA sequence: TGTGCCAGCGGCTTGATCGGCATCGGACAGGGGCGGGGGGAGCTGTTTTTT.